This passage covers 30 T cell receptor beta chains from one sample sequenced in a study of cytomegalovirus exposure and HLA in healthy donors. 13 Jbeta primers and 60 Vbeta primers were used for the PCR. Some clones are missing from TCRdb's copy, which holds only in-frame ones; the method was immunoSEQ multiplex PCR. The sample holds over 75,000 clones, 64% seen once. The sequenced sample consisted of PBMCs. The receptors shown here come from a human donor in good health.

This clone was found a few times. The chain uses TRBV19 and TRBJ1-5; D remains unclear. Looked up from germline, CDR1 is LNHDA and CDR2 is SQIVND (reference sequence). Trimming removed 5 bases at V and 4 bases at J, with 15 bases between. CDR3 length equals 15 residues. DNA of the CDR3: TGTGCCAGTAGTCGTTCGGGGAGTCAAAATCAGCCCCAGCATTTT. It encodes CASSRSGSQNQPQHF.

CDR3 bases: TGTGCCAGCAGCAAAGATCGGGTCTCTGGAAACACCATATATTTT. This translates into CASSKDRVSGNTIYF. This chain joins TRBV7-9 and TRBJ1-3; no clear D. Germline V CDR1 and CDR2: SEHNR, FQNEAQ (reference sequence). Trimming cost V 5 bases and J 0 bases, with 11 bases left between them. The CDR3 has 15 amino acids.

This clone showed up just a few times. CDR3 bases: TGTGCCAGCAGCTTCATCGCAAGCGTAAGCTCCTACGAGCAGTACTTC. Amino acid sequence: CASSFIASVSSYEQYF. V and J are TRBV7-2 and TRBJ2-7, with unresolved D. The length of the CDR3 is 16 residues. CDR1 SGHTA and CDR2 FQGNSA come from the germline V gene. Trimming took 3 bases from V and 0 from J, leaving 15 bases between them.

The chain joins TRBV7-3 to TRBJ2-1; 10 nucleotides align to TRBD2. Losses at the gene ends were 2 bases for V and 6 bases for J; bases not matched to a gene: 10. The CDR3 length is 17 residues. The germline gives CDR1 SGHTA, CDR2 FQGTGA. The CDR3 DNA reads TGTGCCAGCAGCTTAGATAGCGGGGGGTTTACAACCAATGAGCAGTTCTTC. It is translated as CASSLDSGGFTTNEQFF.

This chain connects TRBV18 to TRBJ2-1; 9 nucleotides agree with TRBD1. The trim removed 4 bases at V and 6 bases at J, leaving 4 bases unmatched. This CDR3 has 14 residues. Looked up from germline, CDR1 is KGHSH and CDR2 is LQKENI. Written as DNA, the CDR3 is TGTGCCAGCTCACGGGACAGGGTCGGCAATGAGCAGTTCTTC. It encodes CASSRDRVGNEQFF.

This clone was recorded only once. V usage is TRBV7-3 and J usage is TRBJ1-1, with D unresolved. The CDR3 spans 14 residues. Trimming took 1 base from V and 6 from J, leaving 12 bases between them. Germline V lookup: CDR1 SGHTA, CDR2 FQGTGA. CDR3 sequence: CASSLNYGVAEAFF. CDR3 bases: TGTGCCAGCAGCTTAAACTATGGAGTAGCTGAAGCTTTCTTT.

This chain links TRBV7-2 with TRBJ1-2; D is undetermined. Germline CDR1 is SGHTA and CDR2 is FQGNSA. Trimming removed 1 base at V and 2 bases at J, with 8 bases between. CDR3 length equals 14 residues. In DNA form, the CDR3 reads TGTGCCAGCAGCTTAGAACAGTCGAACTATGGCTACACCTTC. The encoded protein is CASSLEQSNYGYTF.

The V gene is TRBV18, the J gene TRBJ1-4; D may be TRBD1 (6 bases). Trimming took off 8 bases at V and 4 bases at J, with 17 bases between the two ends. The CDR3 loop spans 15 amino acids. Germline V CDR1 and CDR2: KGHSH, LQKENI. CDR3 in DNA: TGTGCCAGCCCAGTAGGGGGGGTGATTAATGAAAAACTGTTTTTT. Its translation: CASPVGGVINEKLFF.

The chain combines TRBV11-3 with TRBJ2-2, with D unclear. V shed 1 base and J shed 1 base, with 10 bases lying between them. CDR1 SGHNT and CDR2 YENEEA come from the germline V gene. The CDR3 covers 16 residues. The CDR3 DNA reads as TGTGCCAGCAGCTTAGTAGCAGCGATGAACACCGGGGAGCTGTTTTTT. This encodes CASSLVAAMNTGELFF.

This chain uses TRBV5-1 with TRBJ2-1; no clear D gene. Trimming took off 0 bases at V and 0 bases at J, with 13 bases between the two ends. This CDR3 has 17 residues. Germline values: CDR1 SGHRS, CDR2 YFSETQ. The DNA of the CDR3 is TGCGCCAGCAGCTTGGACCTACCTTTAAGCTCCTACAATGAGCAGTTCTTC. Its translation: CASSLDLPLSSYNEQFF.

The rearrangement uses TRBV27 and TRBJ2-1; 8 bases fit TRBD1. The germline V gene encodes CDR1 MNHEY and CDR2 SMNVEV (reference sequence). The V segment lost 8 bases and the J segment 5 bases; nucleotides outside the gene matches: 8. This CDR3 spans 14 amino acids. The CDR3 nucleotides are TGTGCCAGCGGTAGACAGGGGTGGGACAATGAGCAGTTCTTC. Protein: CASGRQGWDNEQFF.

The rearrangement links TRBV7-9 to TRBJ1-3; D is unresolved. Trimming removed 9 bases at V and 2 bases at J, with 11 bases between. Germline V gives CDR1 SEHNR, CDR2 FQNEAQ (reference sequence). CDR3 length: 13 amino acids. In DNA form, the CDR3 reads TGTGCCAGTGCTCTGACAACTGGAAACACCATATATTTT. Its translation: CASALTTGNTIYF.

The chain is built from TRBV11-2 and TRBJ2-7, with 10 bases matching TRBD1. This CDR3 is built from 15 residues. Per germline, CDR1 SGHAT and CDR2 FQNNGV. V gave up 3 bases and J gave up 2 bases; unmatched junction bases: 4. The CDR3 DNA reads as TGTGCCAGCAGCTTGACCGGGACAGGGGCCTACGAGCAGTACTTC. Protein: CASSLTGTGAYEQYF.

The rearrangement uses TRBV18 and TRBJ2-6, with D possibly TRBD2 on 5 matching bases. From germline, CDR1 is KGHSH and CDR2 LQKENI. V was pared by 0 bases and J by 4 bases, with 13 bases between. The CDR3 runs to 17 residues. The chain's CDR3 is CASSPPSRVPGANVLTF. CDR3 bases: TGTGCCAGCTCACCACCTTCGAGGGTCCCCGGGGCCAACGTCCTGACTTTC.

The chain is built from TRBV18 and TRBJ1-5; 8 nucleotides agree with TRBD1. J lost 6 bases, V lost 9 bases, and 10 bases had no gene match. Germline lookup yields CDR1 KGHSH and CDR2 LQKENI. CDR3 size: 14 residues. The CDR3 sequence is CASTGQGGSQPQHF. The CDR3 coding sequence is TGTGCCAGTACTGGACAGGGAGGGAGTCAGCCCCAGCATTTT.

The rearrangement links TRBV6-4 to TRBJ1-2; D perhaps matches TRBD1 (6 bases). V was trimmed by 2 bases and J by 7 bases, leaving 8 bases between them. The length of the CDR3 is 12 residues. Germline-derived CDR1 and CDR2 are MRHNA and SNTAGT. Here the CDR3 reads CASSDHRVGYTF. The CDR3 DNA is TGTGCCAGCAGTGACCACAGGGTTGGCTACACCTTC.

The chain couples TRBV7-2 to TRBJ1-6; D call uncertain. Trimming cost V 2 bases and J 5 bases, with 7 bases left between them. Germline-derived CDR1 and CDR2 are SGHTA and FQGNSA. The CDR3 runs to 14 residues. CDR3 coding DNA: TGTGCCAGCAGCTTATGGCGGGATAATTCACCCCTCCACTTT. Protein product: CASSLWRDNSPLHF.

There are a few counts of this clone. The J gene is TRBJ2-7, the V gene TRBV5-4; the match to TRBD2 covers 7 bases. CDR1 and CDR2 from the germline V gene are SGHNT and YYREEE (reference sequence). With 4 bases clipped from V and 6 bases from J, the junction kept 10 bases outside the gene matches. CDR3 length equals 14 residues. CDR3 sequence (DNA): TGTGCCAGCAGCCCGGGAGGTTTTTCGGGCGAGCAGTACTTC. Amino acid sequence: CASSPGGFSGEQYF.

This clone has a handful of counts. The chain combines TRBV7-9 with TRBJ2-2; TRBD2 matches 15 bases. Germline lookup yields CDR1 SEHNR and CDR2 FQNEAQ (reference sequence). The CDR3 spans 17 residues. After removal of 5 bases from V and 6 bases from J, the junction contained 7 bases not matched to a gene. The DNA for the CDR3 is TGTGCCAGCAGCGGAGGACTAGCGGGGGGGTTTGCCGGGGAGCTGTTTTTT. Its translation: CASSGGLAGGFAGELFF.

This clone was found a few times. The chain carries TRBV30 and TRBJ2-5, with D uncertain. The germline V gene has CDR1 GTSNPN and CDR2 SVGIG (reference sequence). Trimming stripped 0 bases from V and 8 bases from J, with 10 bases between. The CDR3 covers 12 residues. The CDR3 here is CAWSVTSGTQYF. The DNA of the CDR3 is TGTGCCTGGAGTGTTACCTCCGGTACCCAGTACTTC.

This clone appeared once. This rearrangement joins TRBV5-6 to TRBJ1-2, with D tentatively TRBD1 (6 bases). The CDR3 totals 12 residues. Germline V CDR1 and CDR2: SGHDT, YYEEEE. Trimming removed 4 bases at V and 8 bases at J, with 12 bases between. CDR3 DNA sequence: TGTGCCAGCAGCCGCACAAGGGGGGGCTACACCTTC. This sequence encodes CASSRTRGGYTF. Based on the CDR3 plus reference TRBV5-6 and TRBJ1-2, the full variable domain is DAGVTQSPTHLIKTRGQQVTLRCSPKSGHDTVSWYQQALGQGPQFIFQYYEEEERQRGNFPDRFSGHQFPNYSSELNVNALLLGDSALYLCASSRTRGGYTFGSGTRLTVV.

The chain recombines TRBV13 with TRBJ1-3, with 9 bases that match TRBD1. J gave up 4 bases and V 5 bases, and 12 bases lay outside the gene matches. The CDR3 totals 17 residues. Germline loops: CDR1 PRHDT, CDR2 FYEKMQ (reference sequence). CDR3 residues: CASSLRTGAVFGNTIYF. In DNA form, the CDR3 reads TGTGCCAGCAGCCTTAGGACAGGGGCTGTTTTCGGAAACACCATATATTTT.

CDR3 DNA sequence: TGTGCCAGCAGTTACCGGGACAGTTTTACTGAAGCTTTCTTT. The encoded protein is CASSYRDSFTEAFF. The chain joins TRBV6-6 to TRBJ1-1, with 7 nucleotides matching TRBD1. There are 14 residues in the CDR3. V trimming: 2 bases; J trimming: 5 bases; junction bases outside the gene matches: 5. Germline values: CDR1 MNHNY, CDR2 SVGAGI (reference sequence).

On this clone: Other DNA sequences in this sample translate to the same CDR3. V is TRBV30 and J is TRBJ2-5; TRBD2 is a possible D gene (6 bases). Trimming took 0 bases from V and 4 from J, leaving 9 bases between them. Germline V CDR1 and CDR2: GTSNPN, SVGIG (reference sequence). The CDR3 contains 13 residues. The chain's CDR3 is CAWSVRGSETQYF. As DNA, the CDR3 is TGTGCCTGGAGTGTACGGGGGTCAGAGACCCAGTACTTC.

In DNA form, the CDR3 reads TGTGCCAGCAGCTTAGCGGGGGGGCCGAGGGGCACAGATACGCAGTATTTT. This gives the protein CASSLAGGPRGTDTQYF. The chain has TRBV11-2 and TRBJ2-3; 8 positions agree with TRBD2. The CDR3 loop spans 17 amino acids. V dropped 1 base and J dropped 1; count of bases not matched to a gene: 7. The germline V gene encodes CDR1 SGHAT and CDR2 FQNNGV.

This chain connects TRBV29-1 to TRBJ2-6, with D possibly being TRBD1 (6 bases). The germline CDR1 and CDR2 sequences are SQVTM and ANQGSEA. Deletions cut 8 bases from V and 3 bases from J, with 17 bases between. The CDR3 is 15 residues long. CDR3 nucleotides: TGCAGCTGTCAAACGTACAGGGATGGGGCCAACGTCCTGACTTTC. This translates into CSCQTYRDGANVLTF.

The chain links TRBV4-3 to TRBJ1-4, with D maybe TRBD1 (6 bases). The germline V and J ends were trimmed by 4 bases and 7 bases, with 16 bases remaining between them. The CDR3 is made up of 15 amino acids. CDR1 is LGHNA, CDR2 YSLEER, per germline. The CDR3 nucleotides are TGCGCCAGCAGCCGCCAGGGGTCCCTTGCTGAAAAACTGTTTTTT. It codes for CASSRQGSLAEKLFF.

The chain combines TRBV7-6 with TRBJ1-1, with D unresolved. The CDR3 covers 14 residues. CDR1 and CDR2 (germline): SGHVS, FNYEAQ. Trimming removed 4 bases at V and 2 bases at J, with 11 bases between. DNA of the CDR3: TGTGCCAGCAGCTCCCAGGAGGGAAACACTGAAGCTTTCTTT. It codes for CASSSQEGNTEAFF.

The chain combines TRBV7-9 with TRBJ1-4; D call uncertain. This CDR3 is built from 17 residues. The V end was cut by 2 bases, the J end by 5 bases, with 18 bases between. Germline CDR1 is SEHNR and CDR2 is FQNEAQ (reference sequence). CDR3 nucleotide sequence: TGTGCCAGCAGCTTATATCCCCCGCCTCCGGGGAATGAAAAACTGTTTTTT. Its protein product is CASSLYPPPPGNEKLFF.

The rearrangement uses TRBV2 and TRBJ2-2, with a weak D call TRBD2 (6 bases). Trimming shortened V by 6 bases and J by 0 bases, and 14 bases separated the two germline ends. Germline V gives CDR1 SNHLY, CDR2 FYNNEI. The CDR3 has 16 residues. CDR3 nucleotide sequence: TGTGCCAGCAGCCGGGAGATTATACCGAACACCGGGGAGCTGTTTTTT. Its translation is CASSREIIPNTGELFF.